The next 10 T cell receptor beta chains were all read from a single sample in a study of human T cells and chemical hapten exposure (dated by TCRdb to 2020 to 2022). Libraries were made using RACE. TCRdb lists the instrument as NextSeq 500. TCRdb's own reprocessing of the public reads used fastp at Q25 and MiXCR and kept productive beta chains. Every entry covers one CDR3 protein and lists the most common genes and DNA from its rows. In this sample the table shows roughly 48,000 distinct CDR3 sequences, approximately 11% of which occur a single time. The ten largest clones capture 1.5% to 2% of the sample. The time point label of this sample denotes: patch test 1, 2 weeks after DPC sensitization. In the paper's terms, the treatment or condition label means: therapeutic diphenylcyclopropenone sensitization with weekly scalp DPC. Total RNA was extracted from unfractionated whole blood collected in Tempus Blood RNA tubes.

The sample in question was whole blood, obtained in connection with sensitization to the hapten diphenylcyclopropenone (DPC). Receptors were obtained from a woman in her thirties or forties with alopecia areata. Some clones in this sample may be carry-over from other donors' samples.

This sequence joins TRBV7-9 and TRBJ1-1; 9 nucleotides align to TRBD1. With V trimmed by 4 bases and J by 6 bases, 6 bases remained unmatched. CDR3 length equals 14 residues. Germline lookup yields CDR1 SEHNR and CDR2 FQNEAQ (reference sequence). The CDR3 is CASSSRQGEAEAFF. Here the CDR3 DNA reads TGTGCCAGCAGCTCCAGACAGGGGGAGGCTGAAGCTTTCTTT.

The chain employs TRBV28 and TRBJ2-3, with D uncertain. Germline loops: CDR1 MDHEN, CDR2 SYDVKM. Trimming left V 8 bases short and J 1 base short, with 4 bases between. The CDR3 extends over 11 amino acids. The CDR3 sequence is CASEGTDTQYF. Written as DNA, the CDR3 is TGTGCCAGCGAAGGCACAGATACGCAGTATTTT.

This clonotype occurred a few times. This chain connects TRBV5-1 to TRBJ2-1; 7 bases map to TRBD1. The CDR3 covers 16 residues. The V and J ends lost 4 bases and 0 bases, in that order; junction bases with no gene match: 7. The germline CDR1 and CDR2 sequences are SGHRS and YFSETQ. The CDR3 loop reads CASSRDSALSYNEQFF. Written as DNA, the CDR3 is TGCGCCAGCAGCCGGGACAGCGCCCTCTCCTACAATGAGCAGTTCTTC.

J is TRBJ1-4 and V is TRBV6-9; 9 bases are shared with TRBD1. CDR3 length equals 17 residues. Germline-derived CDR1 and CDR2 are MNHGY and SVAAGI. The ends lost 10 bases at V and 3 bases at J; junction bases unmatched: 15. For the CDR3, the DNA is TGTGCCAACAGGGGAACAGGGGGCGGGTCCCCTAATGAAAAACTGTTTTTT. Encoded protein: CANRGTGGGSPNEKLFF.

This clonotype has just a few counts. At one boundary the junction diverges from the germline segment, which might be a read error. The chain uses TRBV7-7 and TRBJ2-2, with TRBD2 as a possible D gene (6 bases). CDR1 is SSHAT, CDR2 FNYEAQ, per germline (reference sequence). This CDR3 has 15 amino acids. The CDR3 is CASSPGGPPTGELFF. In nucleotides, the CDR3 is TGTGCTAGCAGCCCCGGAGGGCCGCCCACCGGGGAGCTGTTTTTT. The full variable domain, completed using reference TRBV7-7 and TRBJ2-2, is GAGVSQSPRYKVTKRGQDVTLRCDPISSHATLYWYQQALGQGPEFLTYFNYEAQPDKSGLPSDRFSAERPEGSISTLTIQRTEQRDSAMYRCASSPGGPPTGELFFGEGSRLTVL.

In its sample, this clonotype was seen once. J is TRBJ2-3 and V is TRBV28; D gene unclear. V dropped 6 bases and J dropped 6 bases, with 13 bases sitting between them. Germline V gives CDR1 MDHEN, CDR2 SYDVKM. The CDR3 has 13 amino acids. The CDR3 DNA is TGTGCCAGCAGCCCCGTTGGCGCGGATACGCAGTATTTT. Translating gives CASSPVGADTQYF.

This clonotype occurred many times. The CDR3 DNA sequence: TGTGCCAGCAGGCCTACAGGGGATTCATCTGGGGCCAACGTCCTGACTTTC. Protein: CASRPTGDSSGANVLTF. The chain links TRBV6-5 to TRBJ2-6; 7 bases are a match to TRBD1. J gave up 1 base and V 6 bases, and 9 bases lay outside the gene matches. Germline V gene lookup returns CDR1 MNHEY and CDR2 SVGAGI. The CDR3 runs to 17 residues.

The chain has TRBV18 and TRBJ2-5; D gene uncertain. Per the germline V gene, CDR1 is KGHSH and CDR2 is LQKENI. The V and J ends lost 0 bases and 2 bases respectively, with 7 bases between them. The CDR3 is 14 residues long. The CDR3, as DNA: TGTGCCAGCTCACCACCATTATTTCAAGAGACCCAGTACTTC. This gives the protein CASSPPLFQETQYF. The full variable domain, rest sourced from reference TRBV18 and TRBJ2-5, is NAGVMQNPRHLVRRRGQEARLRCSPMKGHSHVYWYRQLPEEGLKFMVYLQKENIIDESGMPKERFSAEFPKEGPSILRIQQVVRGDSAAYFCASSPPLFQETQYFGPGTRLLVL.

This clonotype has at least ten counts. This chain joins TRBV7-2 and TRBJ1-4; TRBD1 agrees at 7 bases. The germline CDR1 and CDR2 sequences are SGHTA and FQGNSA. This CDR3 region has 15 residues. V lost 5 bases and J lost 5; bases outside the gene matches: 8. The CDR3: CASSTYRGVNEKLFF. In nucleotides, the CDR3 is TGTGCCAGCAGCACATACAGGGGCGTGAATGAAAAACTGTTTTTT. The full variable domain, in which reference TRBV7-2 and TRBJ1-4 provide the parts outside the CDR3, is GAGVSQSPSNKVTEKGKDVELRCDPISGHTALYWYRQSLGQGLEFLIYFQGNSAPDKSGLPSDRFSAERTGGSVSTLTIQRTQQEDSAVYLCASSTYRGVNEKLFFGSGTQLSVL.

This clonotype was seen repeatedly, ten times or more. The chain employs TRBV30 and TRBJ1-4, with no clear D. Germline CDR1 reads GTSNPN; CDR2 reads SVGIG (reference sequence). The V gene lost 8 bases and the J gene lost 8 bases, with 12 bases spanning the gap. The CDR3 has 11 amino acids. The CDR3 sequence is CAGPLGEKLFF. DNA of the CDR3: TGTGCCGGCCCTCTGGGAGAAAAACTGTTTTTT.